This T cell receptor beta chain was documented in a study of regulatory T cells in long-lasting Graves disease (dated by TCRdb to the early 2020s). For the study in its entirety: Antithyroid drugs had been taken for less than 3 months by newly diagnosed Graves' disease patients. Peripheral blood TCR sequencing and RNA sequencing compared persistent Graves' disease patients with newly diagnosed Graves' disease patients. The study was conducted in China and was registered as a clinical trial. A total of roughly 33 samples underwent TCR sequencing: some 13 from persistent and roughly 20 from newly diagnosed Graves' disease patients. Here is what the overall study found, with its caveats: The study examined only peripheral blood because the primary lesion, thyroid tissue, could not be accessed. Preferential use of TRBV28, TRBJ1-2 and TRBJ2-5 was observed in persistent disease, whereas TRBV20-1 and TRBJ2-1 were favored in newly diagnosed disease. Compared with newly diagnosed patients, persistent Graves' disease patients had lower TCR Shannon entropy and fewer highly expanded clones, which suggests clonal expansion. Patients with persistent disease shared more public clonotypes (around 2,700) than newly diagnosed patients did (more than 900). Sequencing and analysis were limited to the TCR beta chain. The authors noted that the small sample size was a limitation that may lower accuracy.

The sample's time point label, in plain terms: newly diagnosed GD, antithyroid drugs for less than 3 months. For both TCR sequencing and RNA sequencing, RNA was extracted from PBMCs using TRIzol. The diagnosis of Graves' disease followed American Thyroid Association guidelines. Recruitment of patients was carried out at an endocrinology department in Xi'an, China. Each patient gave roughly 10 milliliters of peripheral blood, collected in an EDTA anticoagulant tube. Ficoll Paque Plus density gradient separation was used to isolate PBMCs, and no further T cell sorting was performed. An Agilent 2100 Bioanalyzer and agarose gel were used to check RNA quality, while a NanoDrop 2000 measured RNA concentration. Reading from cysteine to phenylalanine, the CDR3 counts 16 amino acids. The DNA shown is the 48-base CDR3, in frame from base 1. The CDR1 and CDR2 encoded by the germline V gene (reference sequence) are GTSNPN and SVGIG. The trim is 3 bases for V and 1 base for J, with a gap of 18 bases between the germline ends.

The library relied on multiplex PCR. Reads for this sample came from an Illumina HiSeq 4000. TCR beta libraries were built with iRepertoire HTBI primers and Arm-PCR amplification of CDR3 regions. Before sequencing, the PCR products underwent gel purification. Per the authors' processing: Gene usage analysis of CDR3 amino acid clonotypes used the approximately 62 TRBV and around 13 TRBJ segments found across samples. Filtered high-quality paired reads were merged into contigs using COPE and FqMerger. BLAST was used to align contigs to the IMGT TRBV, TRBD and TRBJ reference genes, and CDR3 was defined following IMGT. Any clonotype with a frequency above 0.1% was counted as a highly expanded clone. Shannon entropy was used to measure repertoire diversity, and the Gini coefficient was used to measure V-J evenness. Clonotypes shared by more than one individual were considered public. Using fastp trimming at Q25 and MiXCR clonotype assembly, TCRdb reanalyzed the public sequencing data and kept in-frame beta chains. Here each entry gathers all rows of one CDR3 protein and keeps the most common genes and DNA. The V and J calls, along with clone size, are taken from TCRdb and not from the paper's own processing. Across this sample there are 360,000 or so distinct CDR3 sequences, with around 15% seen only once. In total, the top ten clones hold 20% to 25% of the sample.

This clonotype was seen only once. Its target antigen remains unknown. No base quality information exists; no much larger clone differs at one position. One read alone provides weak support. This same sample was also part of a study on T cells in Graves' hyperthyroidism and ophthalmopathy. Looking at the second paper: Stable Graves' hyperthyroidism was defined as no progression to ophthalmopathy during 18 months of follow-up. The hyperthyroidism patients were between 18 and 65 years old and newly diagnosed, with a disease duration of less than 2 months. Any patient with an uncontrolled infection, another autoimmune disease, pregnancy or lactation was excluded. Diagnoses relied on clinical symptoms, serum thyroxine and TRAb, thyroid ultrasound and orbital computed tomography. A first-round RT-PCR of the TCR CDR3 used the HTBI primer set with the Qiagen OneStep RT-PCR kit. Most expanded thyroid clonotypes (frequency above 0.001) were also found in blood, which suggests that blood repertoires may mirror thyroid immune responses. Ophthalmopathy was separated from stable hyperthyroidism by a 13 V-J signature model, with approximately 85% sensitivity and roughly 81% specificity obtained in cross-validation and 80%/75% obtained in testing. In validation, the model predicted progression to ophthalmopathy a median of about 6 months before onset, with roughly 70% sensitivity and 72.22% specificity. To identify distinguishing TCR V-J signatures, a discovery cohort of 90 to 100 patients was used, comprising 43 with Graves' ophthalmopathy and about 59 with stable Graves' hyperthyroidism. Prospective prediction of ophthalmopathy was tested in an independent validation cohort of 18 hyperthyroidism patients and some 17 patients who later progressed to ophthalmopathy. The 100 or so discovery patients were divided at random into training and test sets in a 7:3 ratio. In addition, the study compared T-cell repertoires in thyroid tissue and in blood from six Graves' hyperthyroidism patients. After blood sampling, hyperthyroidism patients were treated with methimazole at a starting dose of 30 mg daily, and ophthalmopathy patients were treated with high-dose intravenous methylprednisolone. A second multiplex PCR round built the libraries, followed by size selection and purification. Sequencing of the libraries was done on an Illumina HiSeq2000 using paired-end 100 bp reads. SOAPnuke was used to process the raw data, removing reads that contained adapters or uncalled bases, had a mean Phred below 15, or lacked an exact match to the constant primer or identifier. COPE v1.2.5 was used to merge high-quality paired reads, and clonotypes were defined as unique nucleotide sequences. Clonotypes were aligned to IMGT TRBV, TRBD and TRBJ reference segments using MiTCR v1.1. Only V-J combinations with frequency above 0.0001, covering about 99% of repertoires, were analysed. The TCS score was defined as the ratio of F50 (clonal expansion) to E x V (chaos), calculated using BLOSUM62-based TCRdist between CDR3 peptides within each V-J. Welch's t-statistics and random forest reduced several hundred V-J features to 13, which were used in a naive Bayes classifier (R e1071). Sample size was not statistically predetermined, and investigators were not blinded to group allocation. According to the paper, TCR Vbeta CDR3 sequencing was carried out on around 140 peripheral blood samples, which came from 40 to 45 ophthalmopathy, about 75 hyperthyroidism and approximately 17 progressor patients.

The chain employs TRBV30 and TRBJ1-1, with TRBD1 as a weak D call on 5 bases. This receptor was obtained from a woman between 18 and 29 years old with Graves disease. Donor details come from another sample of the same person, matched by shared clones. The sequenced sample was peripheral blood mononuclear cells (PBMCs), obtained at new diagnosis, from a patient treated with antithyroid drugs. The nucleotide sequence is given as TGTGCCTGGAGCCCAACGTGGGGCAATTGGAACACTGAAGCTTTCTTT. Translation gives CAWSPTWGNWNTEAFF. Where the CDR3 stops, the reference TRBV30 and TRBJ1-1 genes take over; the full variable domain is SQTIHQWPATLVQPVGSPLSLECTVEGTSNPNLYWYRQAAGRGLQLLFYSVGIGQISSEVPQNLSASRPQDRQFILSSKKLLLSDSGFYLCAWSPTWGNWNTEAFFGQGTRLTVV.